The 2 T cell receptor beta chains reported below all come from one sample, sequenced in a study of cytomegalovirus exposure and HLA in healthy donors. A multiplex PCR was run with 60 Vbeta primers and 13 Jbeta primers. Profiled with immunoSEQ multiplex PCR; TCRdb holds only in-frame clones, not every one. The sample holds about 78,000 clones; 80% are singletons and the top ten take about 34%. Sequencing was done on a sample of PBMCs. Receptor source: a man in his fifties in good health and CMV-seropositive.

J is TRBJ1-2 and V is TRBV27; TRBD1 matches 7 bases. V shed 3 bases, J shed 5 bases, and the junction held 6 bases outside the gene matches. The CDR3 loop spans 14 amino acids. Germline loops: CDR1 MNHEY, CDR2 SMNVEV (reference sequence). The CDR3 nucleotides read TGTGCCAGCAGTTTTGCTACAGGGGAATATGGCTACACCTTC. It translates to CASSFATGEYGYTF.

The chain is built from TRBV19 and TRBJ2-2; D uncertain. CDR3 length: 14 residues. Trimming removed 2 bases at V and 2 bases at J, with 6 bases between. CDR1 LNHDA and CDR2 SQIVND come from the germline V gene (reference sequence). CDR3 amino acids: CASSISRNTGELFF. DNA for the CDR3: TGTGCCAGTAGTATATCCAGAAACACCGGGGAGCTGTTTTTT. The variable domain in full, completed from reference TRBV19 and TRBJ2-2, reads DGGITQSPKYLFRKEGQNVTLSCEQNLNHDAMYWYRQDPGQGLRLIYYSQIVNDFQKGDIAEGYSVSREKKESFPLTVTSAQKNPTAFYLCASSISRNTGELFFGEGSRLTVL.